One sample yielded the 7 T cell receptor beta chains listed below, sequenced in a study of spatial heterogeneity in lung cancer. TCRdb called the 5' RACE reads again in MiXCR, with one record for every CDR3 protein. The data show tens of thousands of distinct CDR3 sequences, around 12% seen once. Indicated time point: sample taken at primary tumor resection. Tumor, nontumor lung or frozen PBMC supplied whole RNA, sequenced without sorting. The sequencing used PBMCs, collected at surgery. The origin of the receptors is a male donor with early-stage non-small cell lung cancer.

Many counts were recorded for this clonotype. This chain uses TRBV6-2 or TRBV6-3 with TRBJ2-1; 8 bases agree with TRBD2. This CDR3 is built from 15 residues. V dropped 4 bases and J dropped 0; count of bases not matched to a gene: 2. The germline V gene encodes CDR1 MNHEY and CDR2 SVGEGT. The CDR3 here is CASSSGTSSYNEQFF. The CDR3 DNA reads TGTGCCAGCAGTTCTGGGACTAGCTCCTACAATGAGCAGTTCTTC.

This clonotype occurred a few times. The chain uses TRBV3-1 and TRBJ2-3, with D perhaps matching TRBD2 (7 bases). The germline CDR1 and CDR2 sequences are LGHDT and YNNKEL (reference sequence). The CDR3 has 14 residues. The V end lost 1 base, the J end lost 4 bases, and 9 bases lay between the germline ends. In nucleotides, the CDR3 is TGTGCCAGCAGCCAAGGAGGGGGGGCAGATACGCAGTATTTT. Translated, it gives CASSQGGGADTQYF.

This clonotype appeared a few times. This rearrangement joins TRBV30 to TRBJ1-1, with no clear D. CDR1 and CDR2 (germline): GTSNPN, SVGIG (reference sequence). This CDR3 comprises 13 residues. V was shortened by 1 base and J by 1 base, with 7 bases between the two germline ends. CDR3 DNA sequence: TGTGCCTGGAGTGGAAACACGAACACTGAAGCTTTCTTT. Translation: CAWSGNTNTEAFF.

The sample holds a few counts of this clonotype. The chain is built from TRBV6-5 and TRBJ1-1; D gene ambiguous. CDR1 is MNHEY and CDR2 is SVGAGI in the germline V gene. The CDR3 consists of 14 residues. Between the trimmed V and J ends, which lost 6 bases and 0 bases, there was a span of 11 bases. Here the CDR3 DNA reads TGTGCCAGCAGCCCCGGACGGATGAACACTGAAGCTTTCTTT. Translation gives CASSPGRMNTEAFF.

This chain connects TRBV4-1 to TRBJ2-7; 7 bases agree with TRBD1. Trimming removed 3 bases from V and 3 bases from J; junction bases left unmatched: 5. This CDR3 has 14 residues. Germline V lookup: CDR1 MGHRA, CDR2 YSYEKL. The CDR3 region has the DNA TGCGCCAGCAGCCACCCCTGGGACAGCTACGAGCAGTACTTC. This sequence encodes CASSHPWDSYEQYF.

V gene TRBV5-1 combines with J gene TRBJ1-2, with TRBD1 matching 12 bases. V shed 2 bases, J shed 3 bases, and the junction held 5 bases outside the gene matches. CDR3 length: 16 residues. Germline lookup yields CDR1 SGHRS and CDR2 YFSETQ. The chain's CDR3 is CASSFGTGGSHYGYTF. CDR3 bases: TGCGCCAGCAGCTTCGGGACAGGGGGCTCGCACTATGGCTACACCTTC.

This clonotype was counted at least ten times. The CDR3 DNA sequence: TGTGCCAGCAGTCGGACGCCTTTAGGGAATCAGCCCCAGCATTTT. Its translation: CASSRTPLGNQPQHF. This chain uses TRBV28 with TRBJ1-5; D gene uncertain. In germline, CDR1 is MDHEN, CDR2 SYDVKM. The CDR3 is made up of 15 amino acids. Trimming removed 5 bases from V and 4 bases from J, with 15 bases in between.